These 12 T cell receptor beta chains were sequenced from one sample in a study of T cell responses to AZD1222 COVID-19 vaccine. The table came from immunoSEQ multiplex PCR; TCRdb's copy has only in-frame clones and leaves some out. The sample contains some 150,000 clones, roughly 94% of which appear only once. Sequenced here: peripheral blood, sampled on day 0 of AZD1222 vaccination. The source is an adult in good health.

The chain employs TRBV30 and TRBJ2-7; D remains ambiguous. Germline V gene lookup returns CDR1 GTSNPN and CDR2 SVGIG (reference sequence). Trimming removed 2 bases from V and 3 bases from J, with 5 bases in between. This CDR3 has 11 residues. The CDR3 DNA reads TGTGCCTGGAGTAACTACTACGAGCAGTACGTC. Protein: CAWSNYYEQYV.

This chain joins TRBV7-3 and TRBJ2-6; maybe TRBD1 (5 bases). This CDR3 comprises 18 residues. The germline V gene encodes CDR1 SGHTA and CDR2 FQGTGA. The V gene lost 2 bases and the J gene lost 0 bases, with 14 bases spanning the gap. CDR3 sequence: CASSLWARVRSGANVLTF. The CDR3 coding sequence is TGTGCCAGCAGCTTATGGGCCAGGGTCCGCTCTGGGGCCAACGTCCTGACTTTC.

This chain uses TRBV2 with TRBJ1-5; 8 nucleotides agree with TRBD1. V lost 6 bases to trimming and J lost 2 bases; unmatched junction nucleotides: 0. CDR3 length: 13 residues. Germline loops: CDR1 SNHLY, CDR2 FYNNEI. The DNA for the CDR3 is TGTGCCAGCAGGGGACAGGGCAATCAGCCCCAGCATTTT. This encodes CASRGQGNQPQHF.

This rearrangement joins TRBV25-1 to TRBJ1-6; D not certain. Germline CDR1 MGHDK, CDR2 SYGVNS. Trimming cost V 1 base and J 4 bases, with 8 bases left between them. CDR3 length: 15 residues. The DNA for the CDR3 is TGTGCCAGCAGTGAATTAGTACATTATAATTCACCCCTCCACTTT. It encodes CASSELVHYNSPLHF.

A single count supports this clone. The chain couples TRBV27 to TRBJ1-4; no clear D. Trimming shortened V by 0 bases and J by 4 bases, and 9 bases separated the two germline ends. CDR3 length: 15 amino acids. Germline CDR1 and CDR2: MNHEY and SMNVEV (reference sequence). The CDR3: CASSLSPVYNEKLFF. DNA of the CDR3: TGTGCCAGCAGTTTATCCCCGGTATATAATGAAAAACTGTTTTTT.

V usage is TRBV6-5 and J usage is TRBJ2-3, with 12 bases that match TRBD2. CDR3 length equals 15 residues. CDR1 is MNHEY, CDR2 SVGAGI, per germline. V gave up 7 bases and J gave up 2 bases; unmatched junction bases: 4. CDR3 coding DNA: TGTGCCAGCATCCGGACTAGCGGGGACACAGATACGCAGTATTTT. Protein: CASIRTSGDTDTQYF.

This chain links TRBV7-3 with TRBJ1-1; 11 bases match TRBD1. CDR3 length: 14 residues. The junction had 4 bases not matched to a gene; V was cut back by 5 bases and J by 5 bases. Per germline, CDR1 SGHTA and CDR2 FQGTGA. For the CDR3, the DNA is TGTGCCAGCAGCCCGGGACAGGGGGGGACTGAAGCTTTCTTT. Amino acids: CASSPGQGGTEAFF.

CDR3 protein: CASRPTLSNQPQHF. The CDR3 DNA follows: TGTGCCAGCAGACCCACTCTTAGCAATCAGCCCCAGCATTTT. The chain has TRBV6-5 and TRBJ1-5; D not resolved. The V and J ends lost 6 bases and 0 bases respectively, with 9 bases between them. Looked up from germline, CDR1 is MNHEY and CDR2 is SVGAGI. The CDR3 is made up of 14 amino acids.

The J gene is TRBJ1-5, the V gene TRBV28; 10 bases map to TRBD1. In germline, CDR1 is MDHEN, CDR2 SYDVKM. V shed 10 bases and J 6 bases; nucleotides not matched to a gene: 9. CDR3 length equals 14 residues. The CDR3 here is CATGGTGDVQPQHF. The CDR3 DNA follows: TGTGCCACGGGAGGGACAGGGGATGTTCAGCCCCAGCATTTT.

CDR3 bases: TGTGCCAGCAGCGTAGAGGGACAGGCGTCTTTCCCCCTCCACTTT. It is translated as CASSVEGQASFPLHF. J is TRBJ1-6 and V is TRBV9; 8 nucleotides align to TRBD1. CDR3 size: 15 residues. Germline assignment: CDR1 SGDLS and CDR2 YYNGEE. V was pared by 0 bases and J by 13 bases, with 9 bases of the junction left unmatched.

V and J are TRBV3-1 (or the pseudogene TRBV3-2) and TRBJ1-1; 8 bases line up with TRBD1. The length of the CDR3 is 14 residues. Trimming took 4 bases from V and 6 from J; bases not matched to a gene: 7. Germline values: CDR1 LGHDT, CDR2 YNNKEL (reference sequence). CDR3: CASSLTGGLPEAFF. In DNA, the CDR3 is TGTGCCAGCAGCCTTACAGGGGGATTGCCTGAAGCTTTCTTT.

The chain couples TRBV6-2 or TRBV6-3 to TRBJ2-1; TRBD1 might be the D (6 bases). The CDR3 is 14 amino acids. The V gene's germline CDR1 is MNHEY and CDR2 SVGEGT. The ends were cut back, 5 bases at V and 4 bases at J, with 12 bases in the middle. The CDR3 reads CASSGDNKYNEQFF. CDR3 coding DNA: TGTGCCAGCAGTGGGGACAACAAATACAATGAGCAGTTCTTC.